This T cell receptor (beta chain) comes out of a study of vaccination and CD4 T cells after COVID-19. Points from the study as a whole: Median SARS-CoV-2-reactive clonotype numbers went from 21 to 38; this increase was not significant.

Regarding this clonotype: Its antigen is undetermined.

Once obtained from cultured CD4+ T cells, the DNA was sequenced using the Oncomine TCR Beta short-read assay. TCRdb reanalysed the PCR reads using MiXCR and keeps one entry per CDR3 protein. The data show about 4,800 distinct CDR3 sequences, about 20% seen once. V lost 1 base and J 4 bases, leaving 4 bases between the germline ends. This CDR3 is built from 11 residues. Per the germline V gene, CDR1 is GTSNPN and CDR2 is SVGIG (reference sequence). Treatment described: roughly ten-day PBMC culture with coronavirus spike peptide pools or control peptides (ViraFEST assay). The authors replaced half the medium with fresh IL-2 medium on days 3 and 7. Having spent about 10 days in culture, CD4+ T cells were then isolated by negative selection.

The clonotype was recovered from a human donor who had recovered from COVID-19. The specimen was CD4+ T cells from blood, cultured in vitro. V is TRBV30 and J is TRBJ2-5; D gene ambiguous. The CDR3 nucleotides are TGTGCCTGGAGTGGGATAGAGACCCAGTACTTC. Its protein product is CAWSGIETQYF. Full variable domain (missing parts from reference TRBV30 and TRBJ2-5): SQTIHQWPATLVQPVGSPLSLECTVEGTSNPNLYWYRQAAGRGLQLLFYSVGIGQISSEVPQNLSASRPQDRQFILSSKKLLLSDSGFYLCAWSGIETQYFGPGTRLLVL.